This T cell receptor (beta chain) appears in the sequencing data of a study of PD-1 blockade in classical Hodgkin lymphoma. Every single patient, without exception, relapsed after autologous stem cell transplantation, and brentuximab vedotin exposure varied. The CDR3 length is 12 residues. Unmatched junction bases numbered 7, after V lost 8 bases and J lost 6 bases. In germline, CDR1 is SQVTM, CDR2 ANQGSEA. The repertoire was sequenced with immunoSEQ multiplex PCR; TCRdb's copy has only in-frame clones and lacks some. The sample yields about 19,000 clones, roughly 80% seen once. The receptor was isolated from a human donor with classical Hodgkin lymphoma. The sample here was peripheral blood mononuclear cells (PBMCs), taken at baseline. The chain is built from TRBV29-1 and TRBJ2-1; 7 positions match TRBD2. CDR3 sequence: CSTPGLINEQFF. The CDR3 bases are TGCAGCACACCGGGACTAATCAATGAGCAGTTCTTC.